This T cell receptor beta chain was retrieved from a study of T cells of healthy individuals. In this sample, this clonotype turned up a few times. The junction had 12 bases not matched to a gene; V was cut back by 0 bases and J by 5 bases. Germline CDR1 reads DFQATT; CDR2 reads SNEGSKA (reference sequence). The CDR3 loop spans 17 amino acids. TCRdb used MiXCR to reprocess the 5' RACE reads, holding one entry per CDR3 protein. Of 100,000 or so distinct CDR3 sequences in the sample, roughly 15% were seen once. The V and J genes are TRBV20-1 and TRBJ2-3; 9 nucleotides align to TRBD2. This clonotype was obtained from a human donor in good health. CDR3 protein: CSAREAGGPFRKDTQYF. For the CDR3, the DNA is TGCAGTGCTAGAGAGGCGGGAGGGCCTTTTAGAAAAGATACGCAGTATTTT.